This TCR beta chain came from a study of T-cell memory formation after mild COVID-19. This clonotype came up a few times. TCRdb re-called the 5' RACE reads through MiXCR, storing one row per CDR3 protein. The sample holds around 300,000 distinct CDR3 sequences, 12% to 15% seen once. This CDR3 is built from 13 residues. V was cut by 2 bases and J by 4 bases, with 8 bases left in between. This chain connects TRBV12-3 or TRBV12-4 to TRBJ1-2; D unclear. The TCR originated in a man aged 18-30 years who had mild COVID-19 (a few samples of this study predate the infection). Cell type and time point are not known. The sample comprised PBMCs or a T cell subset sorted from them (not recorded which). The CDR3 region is CASSLSGGYGYTF. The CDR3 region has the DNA TGTGCCAGCAGTTTATCCGGTGGCTATGGCTACACCTTC.